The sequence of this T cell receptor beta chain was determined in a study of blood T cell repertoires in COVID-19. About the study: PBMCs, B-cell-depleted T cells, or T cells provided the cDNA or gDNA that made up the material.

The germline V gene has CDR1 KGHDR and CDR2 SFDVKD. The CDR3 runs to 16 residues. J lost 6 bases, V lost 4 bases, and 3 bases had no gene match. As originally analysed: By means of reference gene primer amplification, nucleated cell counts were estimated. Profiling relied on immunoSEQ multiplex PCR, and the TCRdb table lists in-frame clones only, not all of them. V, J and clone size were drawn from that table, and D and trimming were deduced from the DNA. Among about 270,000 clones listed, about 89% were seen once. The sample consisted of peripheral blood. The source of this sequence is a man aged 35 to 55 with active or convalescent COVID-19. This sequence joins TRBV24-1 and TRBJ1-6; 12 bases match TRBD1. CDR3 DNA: TGTGCCACCAGTGACCCGGGACAGGGGGCTAATTCACCCCTCCACTTT. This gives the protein CATSDPGQGANSPLHF.